This TCR beta chain was sequenced during a study of ipilimumab plus nivolumab after autologous stem cell transplantation. Germline V gives CDR1 LNHNV, CDR2 YYDKDF (reference sequence). The CDR3 length is 15 residues. J gave up 1 base and V 3 bases, and 6 bases lay outside the gene matches. Libraries were prepared by immunoSEQ multiplex PCR; TCRdb keeps only in-frame clonotypes and omits some of them. The profile shows 43,000 or so clones, roughly 90% of them singletons. The sequencing used PBMCs, collected in a trial of ipilimumab plus nivolumab as post-transplant consolidation. The clonotype comes from a male donor with multiple myeloma. This rearrangement joins TRBV15 to TRBJ2-7; the match to TRBD1 covers 7 bases. CDR3 DNA sequence: TGTGCCACCAGCAGGAACAGGGGCGCGTCCTACGAGCAGTACTTC. Protein: CATSRNRGASYEQYF.